There are many counts of the clone carrying this TCR beta chain. Antigen unknown. A universal primer site came from template switching; cDNA carried unique molecular identifiers. From the 5' RACE reads, TCRdb called clonotypes with MiXCR, one entry per CDR3 protein. The sample holds 310,000 or so distinct CDR3 sequences, under 9% seen once. CDR1 is MGHRA, CDR2 YSYEKL, per germline. V lost 0 bases, J lost 6 bases, and 2 bases stayed unmatched. The CDR3 loop spans 13 amino acids. This entry comes from a study of identical twins. Study results and limitations: In monozygotic twins, models underestimated the sharing of out-of-frame TCR alpha.

The same data also contributed to another study, on yellow fever vaccine responses in identical twins.

The gene calls are TRBV4-1 and TRBJ2-7; 7 positions agree with TRBD1. Sequenced: memory (CD45RO+) T cells sorted from blood. This clonotype was sampled from a young woman in good health. The CDR3 DNA is TGCGCCAGCAGCCAAGAATACAGGGGCGAGCAGTACGTC. Translation: CASSQEYRGEQYV.